The T cell receptor (beta chain) described here comes from a study of shared clonotypes between healthy human individuals. Findings and limits, study-wide: Investigators expected sequencing depth to affect clonotype sharing among donors. What rarefaction showed was incomplete sorted-subset sequencing despite large depth.

Clones were read by immunoSEQ multiplex PCR, and TCRdb kept only the in-frame ones, dropping some. The table lists over 2,000,000 clones, roughly 93% of them singletons. As defined, naive CD8 cells were CD45RO-negative and positively selected for CCR7, with terminally differentiated effector memory CD45RA+ cells excluded. This clone was detected once. Its antigen is currently unknown. Sequencing input: naive CD8+ T cells from PBMCs. This receptor was obtained from a man aged 18-30 years in good health. Some clones in this sample may be carry-over from other donors' samples.

CDR3 nucleotides: TGTGCCAGCAGTTCTGAGTTCTCGAACACCGGGGAGCTGTTTTTT. Its translation: CASSSEFSNTGELFF. This chain joins TRBV6-1 and TRBJ2-2; D remains ambiguous. The CDR3 is 15 residues long. V lost 5 bases to trimming and J lost 0 bases, with 10 bases between them. From germline, CDR1 is MNHNS and CDR2 SASEGT.